These 28 T cell receptor beta chains came from one sample sequenced in a study of blood T cell repertoires in COVID-19. The protocol was immunoSEQ multiplex PCR, while the TCRdb copy is restricted to in-frame clones and leaves out a portion. Of approximately 76,000 clones listed, roughly nine tenths were seen once; the top ten hold approximately 15%. Sequencing was performed on peripheral blood. Source of these receptors: a man older than 75 in a cohort sampled during active COVID-19.

Comment on this clone: The junction and the germline gene differ at one end; a read error may be behind it. The chain recombines TRBV16 with TRBJ1-2; perhaps TRBD1 as D (5 bases). CDR1 is KGHSY and CDR2 is FQNENV in the germline V gene. The CDR3 length is 15 residues. The CDR3 is CASSKSSTDPYGYTF. The DNA of the CDR3 is TGTGCCAGCAGCAAATCCTCGACAGATCCCTATGGCTACACCTTC.

The CDR3 sequence is CASSRDRDYGYTF. CDR3 DNA sequence: TGCGCCAGCAGCCGGGACAGGGACTATGGCTACACCTTC. This sequence joins TRBV4-3 and TRBJ1-2, with 9 bases fitting TRBD1. Germline loops: CDR1 LGHNA, CDR2 YSLEER. Trimming cost V 4 bases and J 3 bases; bases outside gene matches: 0. This CDR3 region has 13 residues.

This chain connects TRBV7-9 to TRBJ1-1, with D possibly matching TRBD1 (6 bases). Germline V gene data show CDR1 as SEHNR and CDR2 as FQNEAQ (reference sequence). This CDR3 is 11 amino acids long. CDR3 DNA: TGTGCTACACAGGGGAACACTGAAGCTTTCTTT. Translation: CATQGNTEAFF.

The chain links TRBV27 to TRBJ2-3; D is perhaps TRBD1 (5 bases). The CDR3 has 16 amino acids. Trimming cost V 0 bases and J 7 bases, with 17 bases left between them. Per the germline V gene, CDR1 is MNHEY and CDR2 is SMNVEV (reference sequence). This CDR3 reads CASSLSFSIRGHTQYF. CDR3 bases: TGTGCCAGCAGTTTATCTTTTTCGATTAGGGGTCATACGCAGTATTTT.

The gene calls are TRBV5-1 and TRBJ1-2; TRBD1 matches at 9 bases. The CDR3 sequence is 14 residues long. J was trimmed by 12 bases and V by 0 bases; bases with no gene match: 9. CDR1 and CDR2 from the germline V gene are SGHRS and YFSETQ. CDR3 amino acids: CASSLEGQGSQDTF. CDR3 nucleotides: TGCGCCAGCAGCTTGGAGGGACAGGGCTCTCAGGACACCTTC.

The chain links TRBV11-2 to TRBJ2-1; D may be TRBD1 (5 bases). The V end was cut by 3 bases, the J end by 5 bases, with 11 bases between. This CDR3 comprises 14 residues. From germline, CDR1 is SGHAT and CDR2 FQNNGV. As DNA, the CDR3 is TGTGCCAGCAGCTTCAGGGTTCTGGACAATGAGCAGTTCTTC. It translates to CASSFRVLDNEQFF.

The rearrangement links TRBV27 to TRBJ2-7; D is perhaps TRBD1 (6 bases). The CDR3 has 17 amino acids. CDR1 is MNHEY, CDR2 SMNVEV, per germline (reference sequence). Trimming shortened V by 4 bases and J by 1 base, and 20 bases separated the two germline ends. Written as DNA, the CDR3 is TGTGCCAGCAGTTATCGATCACGACAGGTTGGATCCTACGAGCAGTACTTC. Its protein is CASSYRSRQVGSYEQYF.

V and J are TRBV9 and TRBJ2-2; D perhaps matches TRBD1 (5 bases). V lost 0 bases to trimming and J lost 6 bases, with 6 bases between them. The CDR3 is 13 residues long. CDR1 and CDR2 (germline): SGDLS, YYNGEE. CDR3 loop: CASSVVGAGELFF. The CDR3 DNA follows: TGTGCCAGCAGCGTAGTAGGGGCCGGGGAGCTGTTTTTT.

The chain links TRBV6-1 to TRBJ1-1; the D gene is possibly TRBD1 (6 bases). Trimming took off 2 bases at V and 0 bases at J, with 13 bases between the two ends. Germline CDR1 reads MNHNS; CDR2 reads SASEGT. This CDR3 contains 16 residues. In DNA, the CDR3 is TGTGCCAGCAGTGAATTCGGGACAAATTTGAACACTGAAGCTTTCTTT. It yields the protein CASSEFGTNLNTEAFF.

The V call is TRBV7-9, the J call TRBJ1-1; 9 bases are a match to TRBD1. V was pared by 4 bases and J by 5 bases, with 11 bases of the junction left unmatched. CDR3 length: 16 residues. The germline CDR1 and CDR2 sequences are SEHNR and FQNEAQ (reference sequence). Here the CDR3 DNA reads TGTGCCAGCAGCTCCACGGACAGGGGCTGGAGTACTGAAGCTTTCTTT. This gives the protein CASSSTDRGWSTEAFF.

This clone was picked up a small number of times. CDR3 residues: CATSRGGVMNTEAFF. The CDR3 DNA reads TGTGCCACCAGCAGAGGGGGAGTAATGAACACTGAAGCTTTCTTT. The chain recombines TRBV15 with TRBJ1-1; D is undetermined. V lost 1 base, J lost 0 bases, and 9 bases lay in between. The CDR3 extends over 15 amino acids. Per the germline V gene, CDR1 is LNHNV and CDR2 is YYDKDF (reference sequence).

This chain connects TRBV6-5 to TRBJ2-7; 7 positions agree with TRBD1. Trimming cost V 5 bases and J 3 bases; bases outside gene matches: 7. Germline V CDR1 and CDR2: MNHEY, SVGAGI. CDR3 length equals 14 residues. DNA for the CDR3: TGTGCCAGCAGTCCCGGGACAGTTAACTACGAGCAGTACTTC. Encoded protein: CASSPGTVNYEQYF.

The chain carries TRBV29-1 and TRBJ2-1; 11 bases line up with TRBD2. Germline CDR1 is SQVTM and CDR2 is ANQGSEA. The length of the CDR3 is 14 residues. J lost 8 bases, V lost 1 base, and 4 bases had no gene match. DNA for the CDR3: TGCAGCGTTGAAGTAGCGGGGGGGCCGGATGAGCAGTTCTTC. Protein product: CSVEVAGGPDEQFF.

The chain joins TRBV5-5 to TRBJ1-5; D gene uncertain. The germline V gene has CDR1 SGHKS and CDR2 YYEKEE (reference sequence). The V gene lost 6 bases and the J gene lost 1 base, with 14 bases spanning the gap. There are 15 residues in the CDR3. CDR3 loop: CASKITGLSNQPQHF. The CDR3 DNA follows: TGTGCCAGCAAAATTACGGGGTTAAGCAATCAGCCCCAGCATTTT.

CDR3 sequence reads: CASSPLGGDYGYTF. The CDR3 DNA reads TGTGCCAGCAGCCCCCTGGGGGGGGACTATGGCTACACCTTC. This chain joins TRBV9 and TRBJ1-2, with a possible D match to TRBD1 (5 bases). This CDR3 is built from 14 residues. The germline gives CDR1 SGDLS, CDR2 YYNGEE. Trimming removed 4 bases from V and 3 bases from J, with 13 bases in between.

The V call is TRBV19, the J call TRBJ1-5; TRBD1 agrees at 7 bases. The CDR3 is 14 amino acids. The V and J ends lost 6 bases and 4 bases, in that order; junction bases with no gene match: 6. Germline CDR1 reads LNHDA; CDR2 reads SQIVND (reference sequence). CDR3: CASSTGVQNQPQHF. The CDR3 coding sequence is TGTGCCAGTAGCACAGGGGTTCAGAATCAGCCCCAGCATTTT.

V gene TRBV13 combines with J gene TRBJ2-7; 12 bases are a match to TRBD2. The CDR3 spans 15 residues. Unmatched junction bases numbered 2, after V lost 5 bases and J lost 0 bases. Germline loops: CDR1 PRHDT, CDR2 FYEKMQ (reference sequence). This CDR3 reads CASSPGLAGSYEQYF. Written as DNA, the CDR3 is TGTGCCAGCAGCCCGGGACTAGCGGGCTCCTACGAGCAGTACTTC.

The chain employs TRBV3-1 (or the pseudogene TRBV3-2) and TRBJ1-5, with 11 nucleotides matching TRBD1. V was pared by 4 bases and J by 9 bases, with 8 bases of the junction left unmatched. Germline V gene sequence: CDR1 LGHDT, CDR2 YNNKEL (reference sequence). This CDR3 spans 15 amino acids. The CDR3 spells CASSLGTGGRRPQHF. In nucleotides, the CDR3 is TGTGCCAGCAGCCTGGGGACAGGGGGTCGGCGGCCCCAGCATTTT.

The rearrangement uses TRBV14 and TRBJ1-2; no firm D call. The V end lost 0 bases, the J end lost 5 bases, and 4 bases lay between the germline ends. CDR1 SGHDN and CDR2 FVKESK come from the germline V gene. CDR3 length equals 12 residues. Written as DNA, the CDR3 is TGTGCCAGCAGCCAAGACCGGTATGGCTACACCTTC. This sequence encodes CASSQDRYGYTF.

This chain connects TRBV6-6 to TRBJ2-7; D call uncertain. The CDR3 contains 14 residues. V shed 2 bases and J shed 7 bases, with 15 bases lying between them. Germline V gene data show CDR1 as MNHNY and CDR2 as SVGAGI (reference sequence). The CDR3 spells CASSYAAALREQYF. The CDR3 region has the DNA TGTGCCAGCAGTTACGCGGCAGCCCTTAGAGAGCAGTACTTC.

This sequence joins TRBV6-1 and TRBJ1-1; a possible D gene is TRBD1 (6 bases). V lost 3 bases and J 10 bases, leaving 12 bases between the germline ends. The CDR3 is 12 residues long. CDR1 and CDR2 (germline): MNHNS, SASEGT. CDR3 sequence: CASSDVAGAAFF. CDR3 DNA: TGTGCCAGCAGTGATGTGGCAGGGGCAGCTTTCTTT.

This chain links TRBV10-3 with TRBJ2-3; perhaps TRBD2 as D (7 bases). The germline V and J ends were trimmed by 4 bases and 2 bases, with 13 bases remaining between them. Germline lookup yields CDR1 ENHRY and CDR2 SYGVKD. The CDR3 contains 15 residues. The CDR3 DNA reads as TGTGCCATCAGTGCGAGACGGGGGGCCACAGATACGCAGTATTTT. It translates to CAISARRGATDTQYF.

The genes are TRBV4-1 and TRBJ1-5, with D uncertain. V was cut by 0 bases and J by 2 bases, with 8 bases left in between. The CDR3 loop spans 15 amino acids. Germline CDR1 and CDR2: MGHRA and YSYEKL. CDR3 DNA: TGCGCCAGCAGCCAAGATTTTAATGGCAATCAGCCCCAGCATTTT. Its protein product is CASSQDFNGNQPQHF.

The chain combines TRBV15 with TRBJ2-7; TRBD2 is a possible D gene (5 bases). The CDR3 is made up of 12 amino acids. The V and J ends lost 5 bases and 6 bases respectively, with 11 bases between them. In germline, CDR1 is LNHNV, CDR2 YYDKDF (reference sequence). This chain's CDR3 is CATSRAAGEQYF. CDR3 DNA: TGTGCCACCAGCCGGGCGGCGGGCGAGCAGTACTTC.

The chain links TRBV6-2 or TRBV6-3 to TRBJ1-1, with D perhaps matching TRBD1 (5 bases). CDR3 length equals 12 residues. V was trimmed by 6 bases and J by 6 bases, leaving 11 bases between them. CDR1 MNHEY and CDR2 SVGEGT come from the germline V gene. The CDR3 spells CASSRGAAEAFF. CDR3 DNA sequence: TGTGCCAGCAGCCGCGGGGCGGCTGAAGCTTTCTTT.

The chain links TRBV5-1 to TRBJ2-3, with D possibly matching TRBD1 (7 bases). The germline V and J ends were trimmed by 4 bases and 6 bases, with 24 bases remaining between them. CDR1 and CDR2 (germline): SGHRS, YFSETQ. CDR3 length: 17 residues. Written as DNA, the CDR3 is TGCGCCAGCAGCCTTCGGGGCAGGGGGGATTCACAGGATACGCAGTATTTT. As protein: CASSLRGRGDSQDTQYF. The whole variable domain, remainder taken from reference TRBV5-1 and TRBJ2-3, is KAGVTQTPRYLIKTRGQQVTLSCSPISGHRSVSWYQQTPGQGLQFLFEYFSETQRNKGNFPGRFSGRQFSNSRSEMNVSTLELGDSALYLCASSLRGRGDSQDTQYFGPGTRLTVL.

The rearrangement uses TRBV29-1 and TRBJ2-5; the match to TRBD2 covers 7 bases. The trim removed 7 bases at V and 1 base at J, leaving 9 bases unmatched. The CDR3 has 14 residues. CDR1 and CDR2 from the germline V gene are SQVTM and ANQGSEA. The CDR3 loop reads CSADRAGVQETQYF. The CDR3 nucleotides read TGCAGCGCCGATAGGGCGGGGGTCCAAGAGACCCAGTACTTC.

The V call is TRBV6-5, the J call TRBJ2-3; 8 nucleotides align to TRBD1. This CDR3 has 16 amino acids. Trimming removed 2 bases from V and 0 bases from J; junction bases left unmatched: 4. The germline V gene encodes CDR1 MNHEY and CDR2 SVGAGI. The CDR3 loop reads CASSYGGQGSTDTQYF. CDR3 sequence (DNA): TGTGCCAGCAGTTACGGCGGACAGGGAAGCACAGATACGCAGTATTTT.